This T cell receptor beta chain was sequenced for a study of beta chain features in type 1 diabetes. In germline, CDR1 is WSHSY, CDR2 SAAADI. The CDR3 contains 14 residues. J was trimmed by 5 bases and V by 7 bases; bases with no gene match: 8. Investigators reverse transcribed all isolated RNA, so they sequenced expressed TCRB transcripts. Generated by immunoSEQ multiplex PCR, the TCRdb table keeps only in-frame clones and is missing some. The top ten clones hold just under 0.04% of a sample with hundreds of thousands of clones, about 14% of them seen once. Whole-study results and caveats: Moderately but significantly shorter TCRB CDR3s were found in Type 1 diabetes patients in all four CD4+ subsets.

For this clone: Its specificity is not known.

Via the markers CD45RO/CCR7/CD25/CD127/CD95/CD27, stem cell-like memory, regulatory, central memory and naive CD4+ cells were sorted. This receptor was obtained from a man aged 18 to 30 with type 1 diabetes. The rearrangement uses TRBV10-2 and TRBJ2-1; 7 positions match TRBD1. The sequenced material came from naive CD4+ T cells from blood. CDR3 sequence (DNA): TGCGCCAGCATTCCGGGACAGCCAAACAATGAGCAGTTCTTC. Residues: CASIPGQPNNEQFF.